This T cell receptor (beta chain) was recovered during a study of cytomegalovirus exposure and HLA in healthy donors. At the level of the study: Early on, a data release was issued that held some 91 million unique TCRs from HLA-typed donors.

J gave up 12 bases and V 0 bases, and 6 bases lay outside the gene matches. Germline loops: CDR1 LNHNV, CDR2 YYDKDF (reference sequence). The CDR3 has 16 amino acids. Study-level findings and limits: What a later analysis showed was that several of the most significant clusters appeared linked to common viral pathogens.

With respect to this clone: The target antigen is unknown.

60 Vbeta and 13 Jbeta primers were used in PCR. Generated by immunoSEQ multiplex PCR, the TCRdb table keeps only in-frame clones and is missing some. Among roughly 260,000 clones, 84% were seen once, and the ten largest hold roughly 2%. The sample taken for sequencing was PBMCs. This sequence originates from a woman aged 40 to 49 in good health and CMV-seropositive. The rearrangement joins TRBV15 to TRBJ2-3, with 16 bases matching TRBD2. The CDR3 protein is CATSRDPGTSGRAQYF. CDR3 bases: TGTGCCACCAGCAGAGATCCTGGGACTAGCGGGAGGGCACAGTATTTT.